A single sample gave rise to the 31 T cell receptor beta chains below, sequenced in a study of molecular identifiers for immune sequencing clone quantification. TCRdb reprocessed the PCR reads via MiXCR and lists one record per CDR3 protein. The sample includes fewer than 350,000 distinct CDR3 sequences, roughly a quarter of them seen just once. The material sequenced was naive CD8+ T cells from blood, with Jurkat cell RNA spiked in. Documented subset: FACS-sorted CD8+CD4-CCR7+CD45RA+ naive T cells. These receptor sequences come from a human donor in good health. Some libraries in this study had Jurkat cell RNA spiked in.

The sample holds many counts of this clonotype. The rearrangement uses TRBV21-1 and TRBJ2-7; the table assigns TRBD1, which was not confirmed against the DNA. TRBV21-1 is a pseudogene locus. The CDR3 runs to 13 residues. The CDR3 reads CASSNDRGHEQYF. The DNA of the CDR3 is TGTGCCAGCAGCAATGATAGGGGCCACGAGCAGTACTTC.

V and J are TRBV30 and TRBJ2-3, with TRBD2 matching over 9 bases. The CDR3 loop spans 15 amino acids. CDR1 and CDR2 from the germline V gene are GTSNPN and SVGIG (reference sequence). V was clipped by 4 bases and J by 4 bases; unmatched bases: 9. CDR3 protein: CAWNLAGRPADTQYF. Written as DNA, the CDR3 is TGTGCCTGGAACCTAGCGGGAAGGCCCGCAGATACGCAGTATTTT.

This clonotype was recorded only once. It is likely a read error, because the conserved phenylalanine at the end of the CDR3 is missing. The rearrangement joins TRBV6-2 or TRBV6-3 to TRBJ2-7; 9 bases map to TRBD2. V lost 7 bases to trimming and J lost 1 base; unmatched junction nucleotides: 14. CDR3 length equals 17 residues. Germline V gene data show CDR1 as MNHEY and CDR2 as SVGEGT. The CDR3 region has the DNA TGTGCCAGCACCCCCCCAGGTCTAGCGGGGCCGTCCTACGAGCAGTACTCC. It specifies CASTPPGLAGPSYEQYS.

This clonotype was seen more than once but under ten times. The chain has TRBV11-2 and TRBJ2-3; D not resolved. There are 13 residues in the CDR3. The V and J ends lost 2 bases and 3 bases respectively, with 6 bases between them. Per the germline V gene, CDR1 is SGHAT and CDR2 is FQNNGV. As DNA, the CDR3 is TGTGCCAGCAGCTTAATGGGTACAGATACGCAGTATTTT. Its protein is CASSLMGTDTQYF.

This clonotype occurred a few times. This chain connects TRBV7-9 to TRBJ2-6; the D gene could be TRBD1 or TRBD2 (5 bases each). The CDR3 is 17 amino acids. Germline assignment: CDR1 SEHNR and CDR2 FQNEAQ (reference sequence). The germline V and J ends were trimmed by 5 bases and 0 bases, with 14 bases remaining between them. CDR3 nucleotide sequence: TGTGCCAGCAGCCCCCGGGACGGACTCTCTGGGGCCAACGTCCTGACTTTC. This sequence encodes CASSPRDGLSGANVLTF.

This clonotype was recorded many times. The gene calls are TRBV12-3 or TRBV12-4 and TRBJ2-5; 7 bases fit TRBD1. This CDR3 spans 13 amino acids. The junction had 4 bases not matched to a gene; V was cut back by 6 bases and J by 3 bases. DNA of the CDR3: TGTGCCAGCAGGACCGGGACAGAAGAGACCCAGTACTTC. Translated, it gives CASRTGTEETQYF.

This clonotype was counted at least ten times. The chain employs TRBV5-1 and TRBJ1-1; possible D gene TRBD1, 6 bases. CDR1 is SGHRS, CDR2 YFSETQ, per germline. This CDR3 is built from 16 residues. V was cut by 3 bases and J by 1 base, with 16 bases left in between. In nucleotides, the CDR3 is TGCGCCAGCAGCTGGAACGTGGACAGATCGAACACTGAAGCTTTCTTT. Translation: CASSWNVDRSNTEAFF.

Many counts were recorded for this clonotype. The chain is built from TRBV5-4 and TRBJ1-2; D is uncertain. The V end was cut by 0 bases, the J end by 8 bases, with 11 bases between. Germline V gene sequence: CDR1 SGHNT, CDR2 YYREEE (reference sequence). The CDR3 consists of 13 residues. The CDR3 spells CASSLGRPQGYTF. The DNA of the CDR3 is TGTGCCAGCAGCTTGGGAAGGCCACAGGGCTACACCTTC.

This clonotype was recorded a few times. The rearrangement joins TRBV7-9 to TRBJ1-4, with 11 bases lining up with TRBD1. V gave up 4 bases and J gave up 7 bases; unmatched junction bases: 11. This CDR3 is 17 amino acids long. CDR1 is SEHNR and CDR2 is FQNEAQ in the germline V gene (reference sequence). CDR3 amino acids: CASSSTAGTGGGEKLFF. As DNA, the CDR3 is TGTGCCAGCAGCTCAACGGCGGGGACAGGGGGAGGTGAAAAACTGTTTTTT.

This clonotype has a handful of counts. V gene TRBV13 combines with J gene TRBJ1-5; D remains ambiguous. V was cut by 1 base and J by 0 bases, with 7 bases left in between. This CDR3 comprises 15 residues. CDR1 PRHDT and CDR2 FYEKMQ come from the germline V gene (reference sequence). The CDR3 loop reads CASSLDRNSNQPQHF. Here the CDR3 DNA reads TGTGCCAGCAGCTTAGACCGCAATAGCAATCAGCCCCAGCATTTT. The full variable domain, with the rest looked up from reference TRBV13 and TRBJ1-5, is AAGVIQSPRHLIKEKRETATLKCYPIPRHDTVYWYQQGPGQDPQFLISFYEKMQSDKGSIPDRFSAQQFSDYHSELNMSSLELGDSALYFCASSLDRNSNQPQHFGDGTRLSIL.

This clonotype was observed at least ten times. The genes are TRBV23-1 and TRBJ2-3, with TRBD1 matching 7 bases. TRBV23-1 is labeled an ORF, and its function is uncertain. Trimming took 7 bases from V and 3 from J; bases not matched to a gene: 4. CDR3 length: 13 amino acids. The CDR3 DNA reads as TGCGCCAGCAAGACAGGGCCGACAGATACGCAGTATTTT. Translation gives CASKTGPTDTQYF.

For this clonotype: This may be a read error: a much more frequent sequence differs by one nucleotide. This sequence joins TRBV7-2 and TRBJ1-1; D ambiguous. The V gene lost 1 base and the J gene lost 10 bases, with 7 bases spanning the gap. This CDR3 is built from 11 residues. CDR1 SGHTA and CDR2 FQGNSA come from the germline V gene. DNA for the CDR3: TGTGCCAGCAGCTTAGGTTCTGGAGCTTTCTTT. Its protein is CASSLGSGAFF.

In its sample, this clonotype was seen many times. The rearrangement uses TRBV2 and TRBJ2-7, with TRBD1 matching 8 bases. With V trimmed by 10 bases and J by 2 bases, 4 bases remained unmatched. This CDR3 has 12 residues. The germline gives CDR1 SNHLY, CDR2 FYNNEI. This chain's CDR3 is CATGQGAYEQYF. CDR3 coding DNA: TGTGCCACAGGACAGGGCGCCTACGAGCAGTACTTC.

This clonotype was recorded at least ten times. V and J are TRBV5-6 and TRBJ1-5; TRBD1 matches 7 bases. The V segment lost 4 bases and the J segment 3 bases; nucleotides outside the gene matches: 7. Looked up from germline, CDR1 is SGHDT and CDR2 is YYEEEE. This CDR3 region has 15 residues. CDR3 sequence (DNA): TGTGCCAGCAGCCTGGGGGGACAGTACAATCAGCCCCAGCATTTT. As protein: CASSLGGQYNQPQHF.

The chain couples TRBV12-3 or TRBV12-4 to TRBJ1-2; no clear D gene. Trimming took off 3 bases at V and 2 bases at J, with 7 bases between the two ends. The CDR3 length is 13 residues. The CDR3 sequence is CASSFVLNYGYTF. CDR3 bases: TGTGCCAGCAGTTTTGTGCTAAACTATGGCTACACCTTC.

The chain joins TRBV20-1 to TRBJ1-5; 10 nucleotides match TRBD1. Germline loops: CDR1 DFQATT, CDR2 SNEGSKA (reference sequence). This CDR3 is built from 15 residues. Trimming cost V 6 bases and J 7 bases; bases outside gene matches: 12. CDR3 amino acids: CSAQTPGQGYQPQHF. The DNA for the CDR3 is TGCAGTGCGCAAACCCCGGGACAGGGGTACCAGCCCCAGCATTTT.

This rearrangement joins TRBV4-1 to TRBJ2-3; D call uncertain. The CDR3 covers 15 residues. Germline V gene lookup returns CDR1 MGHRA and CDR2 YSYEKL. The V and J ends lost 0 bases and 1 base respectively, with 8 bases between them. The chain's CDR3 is CASSQDGRGTDTQYF. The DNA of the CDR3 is TGCGCCAGCAGCCAAGATGGACGGGGCACAGATACGCAGTATTTT.

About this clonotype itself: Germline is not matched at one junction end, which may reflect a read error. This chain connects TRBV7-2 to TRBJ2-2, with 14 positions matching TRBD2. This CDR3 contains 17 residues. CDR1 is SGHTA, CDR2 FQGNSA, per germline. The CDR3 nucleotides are TGTGCCAGCAGCTCAAGACTAGCGGGGGGGACCCCCGGGGCGCTGTTTTTT. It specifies CASSSRLAGGTPGALFF.

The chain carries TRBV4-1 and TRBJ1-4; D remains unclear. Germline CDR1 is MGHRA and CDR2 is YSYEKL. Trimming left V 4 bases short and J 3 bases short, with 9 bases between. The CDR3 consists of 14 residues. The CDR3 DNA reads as TGCGCCAGCAGCCCAAGGGTGGCTAATGAAAAACTGTTTTTT. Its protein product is CASSPRVANEKLFF.

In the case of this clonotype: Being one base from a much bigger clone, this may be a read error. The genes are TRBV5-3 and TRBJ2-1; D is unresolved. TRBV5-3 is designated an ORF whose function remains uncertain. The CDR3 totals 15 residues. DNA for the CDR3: TGTGCCAGCAGCCCGGGCAGTAATAGCTACAGTGAGCAGTTCTTC. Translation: CASSPGSNSYSEQFF.

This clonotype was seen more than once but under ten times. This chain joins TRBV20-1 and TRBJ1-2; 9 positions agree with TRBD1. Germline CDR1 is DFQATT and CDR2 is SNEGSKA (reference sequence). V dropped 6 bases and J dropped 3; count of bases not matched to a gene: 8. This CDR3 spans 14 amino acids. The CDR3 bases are TGCAGTGCCGCCAAACAGGGGGCTTACTATGGCTACACCTTC. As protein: CSAAKQGAYYGYTF.

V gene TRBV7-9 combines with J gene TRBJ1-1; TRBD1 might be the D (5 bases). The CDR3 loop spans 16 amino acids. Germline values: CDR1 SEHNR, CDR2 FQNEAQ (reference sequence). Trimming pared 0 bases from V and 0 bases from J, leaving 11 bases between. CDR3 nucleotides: TGTGCCAGCAGCTTAGCGACAGCGCCGATGAACACTGAAGCTTTCTTT. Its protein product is CASSLATAPMNTEAFF.

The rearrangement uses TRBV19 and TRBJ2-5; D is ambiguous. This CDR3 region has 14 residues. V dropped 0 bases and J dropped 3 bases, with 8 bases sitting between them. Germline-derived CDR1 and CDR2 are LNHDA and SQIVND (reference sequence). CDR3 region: CASSIDTAEETQYF. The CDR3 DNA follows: TGTGCCAGTAGTATAGATACGGCGGAAGAGACCCAGTACTTC. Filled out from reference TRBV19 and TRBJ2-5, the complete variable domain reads DGGITQSPKYLFRKEGQNVTLSCEQNLNHDAMYWYRQDPGQGLRLIYYSQIVNDFQKGDIAEGYSVSREKKESFPLTVTSAQKNPTAFYLCASSIDTAEETQYFGPGTRLLVL.

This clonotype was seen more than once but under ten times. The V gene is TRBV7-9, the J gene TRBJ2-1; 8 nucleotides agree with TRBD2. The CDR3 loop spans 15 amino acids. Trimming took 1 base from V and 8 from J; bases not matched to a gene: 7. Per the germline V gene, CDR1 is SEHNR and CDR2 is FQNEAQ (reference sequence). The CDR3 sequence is CASSLGGTSYDEQFF. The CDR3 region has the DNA TGTGCCAGCAGCTTAGGGGGGACTAGTTATGATGAGCAGTTCTTC.

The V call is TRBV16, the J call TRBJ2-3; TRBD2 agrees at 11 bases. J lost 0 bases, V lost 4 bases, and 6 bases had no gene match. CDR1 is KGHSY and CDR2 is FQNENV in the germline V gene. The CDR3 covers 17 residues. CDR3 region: CASSRPRLAGSTDTQYF. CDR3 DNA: TGTGCCAGCAGCCGCCCCAGACTAGCGGGAAGCACAGATACGCAGTATTTT.

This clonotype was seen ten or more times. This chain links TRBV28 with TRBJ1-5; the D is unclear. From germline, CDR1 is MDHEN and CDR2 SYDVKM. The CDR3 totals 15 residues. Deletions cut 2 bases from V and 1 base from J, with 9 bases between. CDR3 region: CASSLNRFSNQPQHF. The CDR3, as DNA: TGTGCCAGCAGTTTAAACAGATTCAGCAATCAGCCCCAGCATTTT.

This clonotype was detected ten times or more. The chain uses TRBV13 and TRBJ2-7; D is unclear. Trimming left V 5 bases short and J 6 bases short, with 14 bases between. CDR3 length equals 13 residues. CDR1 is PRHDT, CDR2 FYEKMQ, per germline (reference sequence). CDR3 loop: CASSPNDRLEQYF. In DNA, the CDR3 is TGTGCCAGCAGCCCGAACGACCGGCTCGAGCAGTACTTC.

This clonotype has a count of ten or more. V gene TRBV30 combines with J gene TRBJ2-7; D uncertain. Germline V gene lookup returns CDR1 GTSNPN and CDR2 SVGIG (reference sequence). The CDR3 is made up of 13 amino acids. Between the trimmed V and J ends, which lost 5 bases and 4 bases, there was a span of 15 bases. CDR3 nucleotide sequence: TGTGCCTGGGACGGCGCAAGTGGGTACGAGCAGTACTTC. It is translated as CAWDGASGYEQYF.

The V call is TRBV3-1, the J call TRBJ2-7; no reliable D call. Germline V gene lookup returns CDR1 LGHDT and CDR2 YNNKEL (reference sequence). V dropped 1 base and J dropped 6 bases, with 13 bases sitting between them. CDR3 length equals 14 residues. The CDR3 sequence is CASSQVTAACEQYF. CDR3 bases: TGTGCCAGCAGCCAAGTTACGGCTGCCTGCGAGCAGTACTTC.

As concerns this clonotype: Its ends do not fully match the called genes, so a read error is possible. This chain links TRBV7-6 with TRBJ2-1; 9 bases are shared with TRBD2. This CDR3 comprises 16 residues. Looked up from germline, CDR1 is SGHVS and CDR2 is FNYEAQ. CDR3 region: CASSVLSRGGYDEQFF. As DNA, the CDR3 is TGTGCCAGCAGCGTGCTTTCGCGGGGGGGCTACGATGAGCAGTTCTTC.

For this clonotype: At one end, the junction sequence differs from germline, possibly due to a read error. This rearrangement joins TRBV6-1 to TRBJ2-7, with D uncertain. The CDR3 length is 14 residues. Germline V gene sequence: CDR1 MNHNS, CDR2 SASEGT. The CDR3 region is CASSEGSNFYERYF. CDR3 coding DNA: TGTGCCAGCAGTGAAGGAAGTAATTTCTACGAGCGGTACTTC.